Following are 5 T cell receptor beta chains from one sample sequenced in a study of identical twins. TCRdb itself ran the 5' RACE reads through MiXCR, one entry per CDR3 protein. Found here are about 290,000 distinct CDR3 sequences, 8% to 9.5% of them singletons; the top ten hold roughly 6.4%. These data also formed part of another study, on yellow fever vaccine responses in identical twins.

The sequencing input was CD8+ T cells sorted from blood. The receptors originated from a young woman in good health.

This clonotype was seen a handful of times. The chain joins TRBV29-1 to TRBJ2-2; a weak D match, TRBD2 (5 bases). Looked up from germline, CDR1 is SQVTM and CDR2 is ANQGSEA. The V and J ends lost 4 bases and 4 bases respectively, with 10 bases between them. The CDR3 consists of 13 residues. The CDR3 DNA is TGCAGCGTTGTTGGGGAGAGCACCGGGGAGCTGTTTTTT. It specifies CSVVGESTGELFF.

This clonotype turned up a few times. CDR3 nucleotides: TGCGCCAGCAGCCAAGGAATCCAGGGCACAGATACGCAGTATTTT. Encoded protein: CASSQGIQGTDTQYF. The chain links TRBV4-1 to TRBJ2-3; D not resolved. This CDR3 spans 15 amino acids. The V and J ends lost 1 base and 1 base respectively, with 9 bases between them. Germline V CDR1 and CDR2: MGHRA, YSYEKL.

This clonotype came up many times. The chain is built from TRBV4-3 and TRBJ2-1; tentative D call: TRBD1 (5 bases). This CDR3 comprises 14 residues. Trimming took 1 base from V and 10 from J, leaving 14 bases between them. Germline values: CDR1 LGHNA, CDR2 YSLEER. The CDR3 loop reads CASSQASGFEEQFF. The CDR3 region has the DNA TGCGCCAGCAGCCAAGCGTCAGGGTTTGAGGAGCAGTTCTTC.

This clonotype was recorded many times. The J gene is TRBJ2-1, the V gene TRBV30, with a tentative D call TRBD2 (6 bases). The CDR3 is 13 residues long. V was shortened by 8 bases and J by 0 bases, with 11 bases between the two germline ends. Germline V gene lookup returns CDR1 GTSNPN and CDR2 SVGIG (reference sequence). The CDR3 coding sequence is TGTGCCGGGACTGGGAGCTCCTACAATGAGCAGTTCTTC. It codes for CAGTGSSYNEQFF.

This clonotype was counted ten times or more. J is TRBJ2-1 and V is TRBV6-2 or TRBV6-3; D is unresolved. The CDR3 is 15 residues long. CDR1 MNHEY and CDR2 SVGEGT come from the germline V gene. V was pared by 0 bases and J by 5 bases, with 11 bases between. As DNA, the CDR3 is TGTGCCAGCAGTTACTCGCCGGCTAGGAACAATGAGCAGTTCTTC. Residues: CASSYSPARNNEQFF.